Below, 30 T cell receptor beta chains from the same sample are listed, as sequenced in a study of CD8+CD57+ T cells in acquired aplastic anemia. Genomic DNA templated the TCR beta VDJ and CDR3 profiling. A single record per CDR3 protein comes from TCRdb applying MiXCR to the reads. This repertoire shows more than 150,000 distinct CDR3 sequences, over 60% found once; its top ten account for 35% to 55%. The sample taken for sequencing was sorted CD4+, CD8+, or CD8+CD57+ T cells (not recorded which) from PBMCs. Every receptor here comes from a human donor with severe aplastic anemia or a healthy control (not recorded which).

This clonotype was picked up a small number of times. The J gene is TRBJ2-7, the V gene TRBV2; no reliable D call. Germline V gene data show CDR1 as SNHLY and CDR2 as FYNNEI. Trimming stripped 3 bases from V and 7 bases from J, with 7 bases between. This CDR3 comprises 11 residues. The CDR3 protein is CASSDWSEQYF. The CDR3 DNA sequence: TGTGCCAGCAGTGATTGGTCTGAGCAGTACTTC.

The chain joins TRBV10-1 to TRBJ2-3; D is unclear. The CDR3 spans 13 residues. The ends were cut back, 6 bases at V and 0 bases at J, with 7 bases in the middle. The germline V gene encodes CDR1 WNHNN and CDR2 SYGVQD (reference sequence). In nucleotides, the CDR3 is TGCGCCAGCAGCGCGGACAGCACAGATACGCAGTATTTT. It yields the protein CASSADSTDTQYF.

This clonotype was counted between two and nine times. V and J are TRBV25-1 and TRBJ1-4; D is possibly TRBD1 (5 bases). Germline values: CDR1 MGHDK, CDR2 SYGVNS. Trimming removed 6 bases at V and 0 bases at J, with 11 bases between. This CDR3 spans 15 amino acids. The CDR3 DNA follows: TGTGCCAGCAGGGATAGGGGTGCAACTAATGAAAAACTGTTTTTT. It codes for CASRDRGATNEKLFF.

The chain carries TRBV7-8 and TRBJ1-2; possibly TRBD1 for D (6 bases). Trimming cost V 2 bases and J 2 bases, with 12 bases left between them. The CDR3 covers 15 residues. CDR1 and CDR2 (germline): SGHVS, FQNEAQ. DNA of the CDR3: TGTGCCAGCAGCTTAAGGGGGGACCCGAACTATGGCTACACCTTC. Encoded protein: CASSLRGDPNYGYTF. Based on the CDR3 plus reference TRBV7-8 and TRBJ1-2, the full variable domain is GAGVSQSPRYKVAKRGQDVALRCDPISGHVSLFWYQQALGQGPEFLTYFQNEAQLDKSGLPSDRFFAERPEGSVSTLKIQRTQQEDSAVYLCASSLRGDPNYGYTFGSGTRLTVV.

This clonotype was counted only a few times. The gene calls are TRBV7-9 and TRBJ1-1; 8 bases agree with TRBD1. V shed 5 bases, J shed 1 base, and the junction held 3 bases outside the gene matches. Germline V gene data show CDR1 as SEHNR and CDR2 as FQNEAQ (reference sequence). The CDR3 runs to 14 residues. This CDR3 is CASSTGQGNTEAFF. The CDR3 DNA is TGTGCCAGCAGCACCGGACAGGGGAACACTGAAGCTTTCTTT.

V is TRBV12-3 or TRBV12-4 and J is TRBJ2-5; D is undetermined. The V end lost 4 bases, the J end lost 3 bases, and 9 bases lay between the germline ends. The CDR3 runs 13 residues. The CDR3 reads CASSYANKETQYF. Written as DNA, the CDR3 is TGTGCCAGCAGTTACGCAAACAAAGAGACCCAGTACTTC.

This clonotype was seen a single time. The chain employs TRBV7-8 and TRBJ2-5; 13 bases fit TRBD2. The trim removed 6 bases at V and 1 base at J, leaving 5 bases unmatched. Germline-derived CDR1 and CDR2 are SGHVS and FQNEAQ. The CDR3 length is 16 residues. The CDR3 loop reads CASSSTSGGSQETQYF. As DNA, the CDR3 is TGTGCCAGCAGTTCGACTAGCGGGGGGAGCCAAGAGACCCAGTACTTC.

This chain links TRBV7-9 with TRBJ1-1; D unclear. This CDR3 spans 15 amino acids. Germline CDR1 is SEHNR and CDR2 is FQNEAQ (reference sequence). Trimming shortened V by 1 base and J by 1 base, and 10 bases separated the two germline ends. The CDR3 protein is CASSLGRRRNTEAFF. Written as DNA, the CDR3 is TGTGCCAGCAGCTTAGGGCGGAGGAGGAACACTGAAGCTTTCTTT.

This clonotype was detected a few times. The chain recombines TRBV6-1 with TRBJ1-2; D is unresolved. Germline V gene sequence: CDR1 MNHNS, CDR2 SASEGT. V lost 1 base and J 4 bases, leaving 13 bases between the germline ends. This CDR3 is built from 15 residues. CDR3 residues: CASSEGGAGFYGYTF. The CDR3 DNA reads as TGTGCCAGCAGTGAAGGGGGAGCGGGATTCTATGGCTACACCTTC.

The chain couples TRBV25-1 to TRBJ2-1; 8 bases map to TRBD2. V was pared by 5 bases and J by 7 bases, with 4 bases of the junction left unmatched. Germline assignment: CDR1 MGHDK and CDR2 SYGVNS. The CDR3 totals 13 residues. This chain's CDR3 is CASSLLAGNEQFF. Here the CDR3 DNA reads TGTGCCAGCAGTCTCTTAGCGGGGAATGAGCAGTTCTTC.

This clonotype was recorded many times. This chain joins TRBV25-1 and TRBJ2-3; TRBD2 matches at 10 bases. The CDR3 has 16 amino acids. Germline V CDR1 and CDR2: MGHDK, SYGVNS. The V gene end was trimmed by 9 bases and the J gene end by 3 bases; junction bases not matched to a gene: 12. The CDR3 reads CASALITSGDTDTQYF. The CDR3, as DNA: TGTGCCAGTGCCCTAATCACTAGCGGGGATACAGATACGCAGTATTTT. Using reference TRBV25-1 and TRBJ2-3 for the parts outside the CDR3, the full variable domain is EADIYQTPRYLVIGTGKKITLECSQTMGHDKMYWYQQDPGMELHLIHYSYGVNSTEKGDLSSESTVSRIRTEHFPLTLESARPSHTSQYLCASALITSGDTDTQYFGPGTRLTVL.

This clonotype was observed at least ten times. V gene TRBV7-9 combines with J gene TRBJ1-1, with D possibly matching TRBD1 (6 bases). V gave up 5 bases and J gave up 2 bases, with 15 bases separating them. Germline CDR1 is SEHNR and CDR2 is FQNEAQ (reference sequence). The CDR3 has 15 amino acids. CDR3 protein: CASSPWAGTNTEAFF. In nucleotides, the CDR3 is TGTGCCAGCAGCCCCTGGGCCGGGACAAACACTGAAGCTTTCTTT.

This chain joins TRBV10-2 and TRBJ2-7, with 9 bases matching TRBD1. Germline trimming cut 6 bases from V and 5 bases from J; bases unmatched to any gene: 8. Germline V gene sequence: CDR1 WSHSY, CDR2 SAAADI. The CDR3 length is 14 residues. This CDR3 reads CASRPRGTGNEQYF. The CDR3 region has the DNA TGCGCCAGCAGACCGAGAGGGACAGGGAACGAGCAGTACTTC.

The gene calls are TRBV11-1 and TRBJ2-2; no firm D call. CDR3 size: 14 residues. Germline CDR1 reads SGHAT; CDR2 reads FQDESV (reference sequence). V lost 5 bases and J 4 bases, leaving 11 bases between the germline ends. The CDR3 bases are TGTGCCAGCAGCCCTTTCGACATCACCGGGGAGCTGTTTTTT. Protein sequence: CASSPFDITGELFF.

CDR3 nucleotide sequence: TGTGCCATCAGTGAGTCTGGGACTAGCAGTGTAAAGGGGCAGTACTTC. It specifies CAISESGTSSVKGQYF. V usage is TRBV10-3 and J usage is TRBJ2-7, with 9 bases matching TRBD2. CDR3 size: 16 residues. Germline V gene data show CDR1 as ENHRY and CDR2 as SYGVKD. V gave up 0 bases and J gave up 9 bases; unmatched junction bases: 12.

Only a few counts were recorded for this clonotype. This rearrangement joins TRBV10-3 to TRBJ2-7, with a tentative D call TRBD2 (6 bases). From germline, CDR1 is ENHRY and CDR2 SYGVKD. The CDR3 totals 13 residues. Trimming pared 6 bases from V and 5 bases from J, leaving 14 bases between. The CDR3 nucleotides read TGTGCCATCAGACGGGAGCCCATGGACGAGCAGTACTTC. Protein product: CAIRREPMDEQYF.

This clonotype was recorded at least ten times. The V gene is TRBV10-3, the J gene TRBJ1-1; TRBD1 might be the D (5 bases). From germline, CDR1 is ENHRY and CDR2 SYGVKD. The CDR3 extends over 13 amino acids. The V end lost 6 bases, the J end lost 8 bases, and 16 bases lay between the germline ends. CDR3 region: CAIRGDGWDEAFF. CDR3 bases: TGTGCCATCAGGGGGGACGGATGGGACGAAGCTTTCTTT.

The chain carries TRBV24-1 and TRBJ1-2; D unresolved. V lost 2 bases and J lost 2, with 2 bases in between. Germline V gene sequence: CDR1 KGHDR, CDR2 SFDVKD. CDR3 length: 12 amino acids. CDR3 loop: CATSDYNYGYTF. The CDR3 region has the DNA TGTGCCACCAGTGATTACAACTATGGCTACACCTTC.

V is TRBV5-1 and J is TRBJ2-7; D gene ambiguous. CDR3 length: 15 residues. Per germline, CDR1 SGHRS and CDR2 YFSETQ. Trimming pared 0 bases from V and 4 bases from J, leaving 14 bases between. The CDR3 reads CASSLDVGKTYEQYF. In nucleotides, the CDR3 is TGCGCCAGCAGCTTGGATGTAGGGAAGACTTACGAGCAGTACTTC.

CDR3 loop: CSADILGVTYEQPQHF. The CDR3 region has the DNA TGCAGTGCTGACATCCTGGGGGTCACCTACGAGCAGCCCCAGCATTTT. The chain carries TRBV20-1 and TRBJ1-5; D may be TRBD1 (5 bases). This CDR3 contains 16 residues. CDR1 is DFQATT, CDR2 SNEGSKA, per germline (reference sequence). Deletions cut 5 bases from V and 7 bases from J, with 24 bases between.

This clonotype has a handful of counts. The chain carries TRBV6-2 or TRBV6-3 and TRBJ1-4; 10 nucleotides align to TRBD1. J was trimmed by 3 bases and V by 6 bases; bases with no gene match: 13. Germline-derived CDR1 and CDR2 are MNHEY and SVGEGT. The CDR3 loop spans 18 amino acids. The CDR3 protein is CASSSLVRDRGANEKLFF. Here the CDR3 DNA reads TGTGCCAGCAGCTCGCTCGTCCGGGACAGGGGCGCTAATGAAAAACTGTTTTTT.

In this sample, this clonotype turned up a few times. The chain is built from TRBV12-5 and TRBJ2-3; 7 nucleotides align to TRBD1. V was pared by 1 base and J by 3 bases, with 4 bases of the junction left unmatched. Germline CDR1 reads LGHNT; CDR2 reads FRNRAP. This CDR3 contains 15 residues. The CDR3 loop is CASGLGQGDTDTQYF. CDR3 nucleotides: TGTGCTAGTGGTTTGGGGCAGGGGGATACAGATACGCAGTATTTT.

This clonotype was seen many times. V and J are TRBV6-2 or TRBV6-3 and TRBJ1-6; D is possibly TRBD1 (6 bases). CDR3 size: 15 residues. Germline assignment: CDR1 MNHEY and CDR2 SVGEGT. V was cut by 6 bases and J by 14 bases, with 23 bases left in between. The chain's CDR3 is CASSSGQLFNRTLHF. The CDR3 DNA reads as TGTGCCAGCAGCTCCGGACAGCTCTTTAATCGGACCCTCCACTTT.

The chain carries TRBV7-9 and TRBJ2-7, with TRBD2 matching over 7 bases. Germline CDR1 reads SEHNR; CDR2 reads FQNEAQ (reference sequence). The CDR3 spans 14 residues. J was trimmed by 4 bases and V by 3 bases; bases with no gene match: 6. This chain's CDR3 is CASSFVGGPYEQYF. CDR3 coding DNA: TGTGCCAGCAGCTTCGTGGGAGGGCCTTACGAGCAGTACTTC.

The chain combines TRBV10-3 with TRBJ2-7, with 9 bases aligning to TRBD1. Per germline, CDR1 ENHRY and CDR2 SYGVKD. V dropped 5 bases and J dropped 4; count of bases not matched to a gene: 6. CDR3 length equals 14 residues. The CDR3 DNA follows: TGTGCCATCAGTATACAGGGGGCAGCATACGAGCAGTACTTC. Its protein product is CAISIQGAAYEQYF.

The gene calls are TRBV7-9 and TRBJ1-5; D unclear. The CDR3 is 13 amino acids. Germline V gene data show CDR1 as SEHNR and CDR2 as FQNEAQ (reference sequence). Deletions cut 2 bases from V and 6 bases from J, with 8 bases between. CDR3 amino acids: CASSLTYGQPQHF. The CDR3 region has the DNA TGTGCCAGCAGCTTAACGTATGGTCAGCCCCAGCATTTT.

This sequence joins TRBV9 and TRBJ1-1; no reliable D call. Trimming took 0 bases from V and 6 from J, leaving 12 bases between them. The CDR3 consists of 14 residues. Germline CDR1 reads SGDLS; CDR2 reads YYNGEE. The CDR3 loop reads CASSVGGRVAEAFF. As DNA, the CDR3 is TGTGCCAGCAGCGTAGGCGGGCGGGTCGCTGAAGCTTTCTTT.

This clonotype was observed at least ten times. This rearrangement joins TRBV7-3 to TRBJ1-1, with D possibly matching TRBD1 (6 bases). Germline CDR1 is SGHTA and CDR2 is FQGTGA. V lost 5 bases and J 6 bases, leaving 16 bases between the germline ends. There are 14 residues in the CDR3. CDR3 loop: CASSPDSGGPEAFF. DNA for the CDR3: TGTGCCAGCAGCCCAGACTCGGGGGGGCCTGAAGCTTTCTTT.

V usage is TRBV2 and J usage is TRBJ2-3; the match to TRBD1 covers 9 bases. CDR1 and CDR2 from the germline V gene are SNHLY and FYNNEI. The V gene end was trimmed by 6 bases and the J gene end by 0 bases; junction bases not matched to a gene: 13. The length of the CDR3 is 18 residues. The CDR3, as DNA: TGTGCCAGCAGCCTCAGGTTACAGGGGGCCACCAGCACAGATACGCAGTATTTT. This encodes CASSLRLQGATSTDTQYF. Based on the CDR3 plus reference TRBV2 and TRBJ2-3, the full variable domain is EPEVTQTPSHQVTQMGQEVILRCVPISNHLYFYWYRQILGQKVEFLVSFYNNEISEKSEIFDDQFSVERPDGSNFTLKIRSTKLEDSAMYFCASSLRLQGATSTDTQYFGPGTRLTVL.

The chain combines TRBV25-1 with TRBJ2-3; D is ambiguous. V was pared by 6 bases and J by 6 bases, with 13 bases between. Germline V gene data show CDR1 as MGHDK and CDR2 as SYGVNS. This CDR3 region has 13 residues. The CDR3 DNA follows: TGTGCCAGCAGCCAATGGGAAAGTGATACGCAGTATTTT. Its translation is CASSQWESDTQYF.